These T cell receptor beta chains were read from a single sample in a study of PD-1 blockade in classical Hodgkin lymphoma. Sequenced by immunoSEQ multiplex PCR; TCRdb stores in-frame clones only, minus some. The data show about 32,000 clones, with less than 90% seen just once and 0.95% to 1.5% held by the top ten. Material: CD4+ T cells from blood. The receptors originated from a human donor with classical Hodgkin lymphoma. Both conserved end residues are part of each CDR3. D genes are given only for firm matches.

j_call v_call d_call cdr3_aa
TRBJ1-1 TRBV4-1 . CASSQVMRGVGTEAFF
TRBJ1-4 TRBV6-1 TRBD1 CASSERTGIITNEKLFF
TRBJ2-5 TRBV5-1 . CASSSGRPGLGTQYF
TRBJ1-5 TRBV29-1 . CSAAQGDYQPQHF
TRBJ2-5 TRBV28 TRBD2 CASSSEGIGGKETQYF
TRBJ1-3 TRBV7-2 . CASSQQQGRYTIYF
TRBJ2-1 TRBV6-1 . CASSEPGRPYNEQFF
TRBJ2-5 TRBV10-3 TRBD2 CAISDFTSGQETQYF
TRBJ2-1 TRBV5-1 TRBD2 CASRETSGIPYNEQFF
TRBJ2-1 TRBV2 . CASNYYNEQFF
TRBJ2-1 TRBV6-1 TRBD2 CASKLAGDSYNEQFF
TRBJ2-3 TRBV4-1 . CASSQENPSWPTDTQYF
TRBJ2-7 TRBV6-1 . CASSEDGGSNYEQYF
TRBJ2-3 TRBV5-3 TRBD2 CARSLPAGGGDTQYF
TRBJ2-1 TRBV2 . CASSDGLYNEQFF
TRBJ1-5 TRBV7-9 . CASSQGGGTNQPQHF
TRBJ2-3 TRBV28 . CASSPYTDTQYF
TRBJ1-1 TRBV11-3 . CASSYKDYTEAFF
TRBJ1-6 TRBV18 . CASSLRQVQGNSPLHF
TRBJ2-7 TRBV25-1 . CASSGGGYEQYF
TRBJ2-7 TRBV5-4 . CASSTGDLYEQYF
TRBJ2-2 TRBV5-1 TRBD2 CASSPARGANTGELFF
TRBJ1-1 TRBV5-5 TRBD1 CASSPRGSNTEAFF
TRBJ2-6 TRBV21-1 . CASSPGTGGAGGANVLTF
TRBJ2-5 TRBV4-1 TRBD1 CASSQRDRGWETQYF
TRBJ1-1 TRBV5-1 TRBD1 CASSKQGPEKTEAFF
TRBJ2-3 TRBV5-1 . CASSLGFPSTDTQYF
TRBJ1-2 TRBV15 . CATQRSKDNYGYTF
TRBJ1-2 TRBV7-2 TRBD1 CASSLEGQGASGYTF
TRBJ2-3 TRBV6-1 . CASTDPGASTDTQYF
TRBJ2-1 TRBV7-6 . CASSRTAESSYNEQFF
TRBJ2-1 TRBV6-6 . CALGAGTTYNEQFF
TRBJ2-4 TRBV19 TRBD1 CASSSRQGNIQYF
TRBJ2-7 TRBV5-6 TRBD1 CASSQGAFRGEQYF
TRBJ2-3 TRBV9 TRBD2 CASSVAPTSGGGSSYTQYF
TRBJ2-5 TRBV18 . CASSPGWGAQETQYF
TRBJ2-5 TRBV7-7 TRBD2 CASSLGGPSGRAETQYF
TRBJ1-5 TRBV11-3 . CASSLGGNDQPQHF
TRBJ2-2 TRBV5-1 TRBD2 CASSASRGRNGELFF
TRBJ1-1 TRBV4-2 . CASSHSGTPNTEAFF
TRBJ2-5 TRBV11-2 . CASSPGAGTQYF
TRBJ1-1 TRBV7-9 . CAGGGNTEAFF
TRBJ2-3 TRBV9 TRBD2 CASSEPPGLATDTQYF
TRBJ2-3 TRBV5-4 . CASSLGAADTQYF
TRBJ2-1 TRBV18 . CASSHGTPLTYNEQFF
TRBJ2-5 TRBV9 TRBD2 CASSVGLAGRPKETQYF
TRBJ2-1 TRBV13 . CASSLPRGSFNEQFF
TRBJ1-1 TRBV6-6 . CASSLLQGNTEAFF
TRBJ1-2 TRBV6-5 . CVSSYSRGWANYGYTF
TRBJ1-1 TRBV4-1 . CASRRDLAGPTEAFF
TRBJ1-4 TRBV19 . CASSMAATNEKLFF
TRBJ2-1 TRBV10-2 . CASSDPVLDEQFF
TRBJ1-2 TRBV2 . CASMKGDRRWSGYTF
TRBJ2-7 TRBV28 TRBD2 CASKPGLALMGDEQYF
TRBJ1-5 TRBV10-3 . CAISDRVGQPQHF
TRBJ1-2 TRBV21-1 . CASSLRDNNYGYTF
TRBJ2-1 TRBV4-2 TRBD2 CASSPSGNMVSNEQFF